The clone carrying this TCR beta chain has only a few counts. These data come from a study of beta chain features in type 1 diabetes. Post-sort purity exceeded 95% for all sorted populations. Since all of the isolated RNA was reverse transcribed, expressed TCRB transcripts were what got sequenced. Profiling relied on immunoSEQ multiplex PCR, and the TCRdb table lists in-frame clones only, not all of them. The sample carries about 290,000 clones, approximately 8% recorded once. The CDR3 contains 15 residues. Between the trimmed V and J ends, which lost 2 bases and 7 bases, there was a span of 17 bases. CDR1 is MDHEN and CDR2 is SYDVKM in the germline V gene.

The genes are TRBV28 and TRBJ1-2, with D perhaps matching TRBD1 (6 bases). The receptor was isolated from a woman aged 18-30 years in good health. Material for sequencing was central memory CD4+ T cells from blood. The CDR3 DNA follows: TGTGCCAGCAGTTTAGGCCCGTGGGGGCACGGTGGCTACACCTTC. Protein sequence: CASSLGPWGHGGYTF.